This T cell receptor (beta chain) was obtained from a study of shared clonotypes between healthy human individuals. Study background: Plates per donor: three CD4 naive, three CD4 memory, two CD8 naive, one CD8 memory.

The table came from immunoSEQ multiplex PCR; TCRdb's copy has only in-frame clones and leaves some out. The sample includes hundreds of thousands of clones, roughly 87% of them seen just once. This CDR3 is 16 amino acids long. The germline CDR1 and CDR2 sequences are SGDLS and YYNGEE. V lost 0 bases, J lost 1 base, and 13 bases lay in between. CD8 memory merged CD45RO+ cells and CCR7-negative CD45RA+ TemRA cells into one population. V usage is TRBV9 and J usage is TRBJ1-1; D is possibly TRBD1 (5 bases). Sequencing was done on a sample of memory CD8+ T cells sorted from blood. As to subset: CD45RO+ cells pooled with CCR7-negative TemRA cells. The receptor's source is a man aged 18 to 29 in good health. CDR3 loop: CASSVGRDRPNTEAFF. CDR3 coding DNA: TGTGCCAGCAGCGTAGGCCGTGACAGACCGAACACTGAAGCTTTCTTT.